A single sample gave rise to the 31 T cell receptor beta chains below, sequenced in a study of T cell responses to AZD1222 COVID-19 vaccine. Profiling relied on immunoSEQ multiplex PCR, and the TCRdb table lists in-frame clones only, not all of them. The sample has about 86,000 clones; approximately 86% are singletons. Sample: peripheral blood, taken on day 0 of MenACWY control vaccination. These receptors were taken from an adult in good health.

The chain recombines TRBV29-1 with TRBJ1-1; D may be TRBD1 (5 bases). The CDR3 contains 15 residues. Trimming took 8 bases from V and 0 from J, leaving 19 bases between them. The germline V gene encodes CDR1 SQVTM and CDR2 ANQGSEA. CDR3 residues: CSSHGGEGMNTEAFF. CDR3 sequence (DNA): TGCAGCTCACATGGGGGAGAGGGAATGAACACTGAAGCTTTCTTT. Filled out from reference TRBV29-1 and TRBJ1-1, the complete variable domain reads SAVISQKPSRDICQRGTSLTIQCQVDSQVTMMFWYRQQPGQSLTLIATANQGSEATYESGFVIDKFPISRPNLTFSTLTVSNMSPEDSSIYLCSSHGGEGMNTEAFFGQGTRLTVV.

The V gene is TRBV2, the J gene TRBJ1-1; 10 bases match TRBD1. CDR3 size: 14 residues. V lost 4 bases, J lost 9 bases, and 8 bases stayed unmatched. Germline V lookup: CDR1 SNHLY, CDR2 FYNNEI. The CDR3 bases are TGTGCCAGCAGTGGGGACAGGGGTGTTTTTCAAGCTTTCTTT. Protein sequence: CASSGDRGVFQAFF. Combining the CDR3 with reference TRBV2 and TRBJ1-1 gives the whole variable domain EPEVTQTPSHQVTQMGQEVILRCVPISNHLYFYWYRQILGQKVEFLVSFYNNEISEKSEIFDDQFSVERPDGSNFTLKIRSTKLEDSAMYFCASSGDRGVFQAFFGQGTRLTVV.

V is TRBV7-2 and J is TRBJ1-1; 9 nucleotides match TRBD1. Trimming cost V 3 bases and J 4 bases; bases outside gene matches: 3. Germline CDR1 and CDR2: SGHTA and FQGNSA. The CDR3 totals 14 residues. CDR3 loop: CASSFGTGSTEAFF. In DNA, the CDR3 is TGTGCCAGCAGCTTTGGGACAGGGAGCACTGAAGCTTTCTTT.

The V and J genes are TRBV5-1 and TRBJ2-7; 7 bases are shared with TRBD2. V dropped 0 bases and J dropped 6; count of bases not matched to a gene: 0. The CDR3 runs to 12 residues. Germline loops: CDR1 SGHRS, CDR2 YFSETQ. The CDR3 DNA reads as TGCGCCAGCAGCTTGGCGGGGGGCGAGCAGTACTTC. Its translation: CASSLAGGEQYF.

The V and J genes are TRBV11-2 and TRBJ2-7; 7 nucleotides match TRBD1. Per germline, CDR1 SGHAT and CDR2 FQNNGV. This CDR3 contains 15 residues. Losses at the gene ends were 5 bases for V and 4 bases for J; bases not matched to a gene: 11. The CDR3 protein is CASSPRTGLVYEQYF. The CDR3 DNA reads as TGTGCCAGCAGCCCCAGGACAGGTTTGGTATACGAGCAGTACTTC.

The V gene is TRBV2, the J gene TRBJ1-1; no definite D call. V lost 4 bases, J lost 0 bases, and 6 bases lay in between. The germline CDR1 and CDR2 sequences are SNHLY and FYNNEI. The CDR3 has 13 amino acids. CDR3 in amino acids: CASSVGMNTEAFF. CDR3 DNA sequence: TGTGCCAGCAGTGTGGGGATGAACACTGAAGCTTTCTTT.

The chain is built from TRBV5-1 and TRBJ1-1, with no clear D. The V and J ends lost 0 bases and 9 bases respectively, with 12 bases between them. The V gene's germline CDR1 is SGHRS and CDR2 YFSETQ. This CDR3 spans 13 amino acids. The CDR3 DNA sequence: TGCGCCAGCAGCTTGGGGGTAACCCGGCAAGCTTTCTTT. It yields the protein CASSLGVTRQAFF.

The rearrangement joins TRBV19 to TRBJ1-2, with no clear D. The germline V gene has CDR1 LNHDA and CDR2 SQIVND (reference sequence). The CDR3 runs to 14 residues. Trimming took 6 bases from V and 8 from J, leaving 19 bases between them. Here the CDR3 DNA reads TGTGCCAGTAGCCGACTCGGGCAGGTGGAAGGCTACACCTTC. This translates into CASSRLGQVEGYTF. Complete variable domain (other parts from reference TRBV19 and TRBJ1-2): DGGITQSPKYLFRKEGQNVTLSCEQNLNHDAMYWYRQDPGQGLRLIYYSQIVNDFQKGDIAEGYSVSREKKESFPLTVTSAQKNPTAFYLCASSRLGQVEGYTFGSGTRLTVV.

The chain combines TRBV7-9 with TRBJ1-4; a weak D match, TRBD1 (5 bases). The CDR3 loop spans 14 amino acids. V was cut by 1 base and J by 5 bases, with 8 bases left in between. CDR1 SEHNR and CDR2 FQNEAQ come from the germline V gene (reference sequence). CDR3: CASSLGGTNEKLFF. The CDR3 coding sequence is TGTGCCAGCAGCTTAGGCGGGACCAATGAAAAACTGTTTTTT.

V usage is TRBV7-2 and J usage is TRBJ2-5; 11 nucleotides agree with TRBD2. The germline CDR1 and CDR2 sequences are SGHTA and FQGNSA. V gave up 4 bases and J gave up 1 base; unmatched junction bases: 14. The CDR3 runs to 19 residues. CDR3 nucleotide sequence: TGTGCCAGCAGCTCACTTCCCCCCTTGGGGACTAGCGGCCAAGAGACCCAGTACTTC. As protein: CASSSLPPLGTSGQETQYF.

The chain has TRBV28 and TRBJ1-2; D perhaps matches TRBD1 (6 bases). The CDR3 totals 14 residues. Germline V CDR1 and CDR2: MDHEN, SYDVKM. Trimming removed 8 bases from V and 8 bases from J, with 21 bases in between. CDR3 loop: CASLSREFTGGYTF. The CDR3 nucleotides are TGTGCCAGCCTAAGCCGGGAATTCACAGGGGGCTACACCTTC.

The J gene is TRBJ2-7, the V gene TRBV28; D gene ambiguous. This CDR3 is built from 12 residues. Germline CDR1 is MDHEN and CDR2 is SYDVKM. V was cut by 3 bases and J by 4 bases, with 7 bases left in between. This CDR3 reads CASSLGNYEQYF. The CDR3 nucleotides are TGTGCCAGCAGTTTGGGGAATTACGAGCAGTACTTC.

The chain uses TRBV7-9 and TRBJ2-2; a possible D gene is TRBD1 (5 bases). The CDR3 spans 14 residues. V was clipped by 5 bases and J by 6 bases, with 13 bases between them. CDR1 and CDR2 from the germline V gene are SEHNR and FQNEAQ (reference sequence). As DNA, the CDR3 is TGTGCCAGCAGCACGACAGATCTGCCCGGGGAGCTGTTTTTT. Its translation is CASSTTDLPGELFF.

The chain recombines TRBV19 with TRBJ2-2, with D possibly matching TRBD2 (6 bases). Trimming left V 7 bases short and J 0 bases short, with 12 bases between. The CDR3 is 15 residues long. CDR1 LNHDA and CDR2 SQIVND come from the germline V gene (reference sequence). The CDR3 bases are TGTGCCAGTATTCGGGGGTCTACGAACACCGGGGAGCTGTTTTTT. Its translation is CASIRGSTNTGELFF.

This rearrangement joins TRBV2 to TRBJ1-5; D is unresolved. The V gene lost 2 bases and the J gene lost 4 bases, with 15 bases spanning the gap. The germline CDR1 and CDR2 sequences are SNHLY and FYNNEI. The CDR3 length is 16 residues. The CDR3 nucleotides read TGTGCCAGCAGTGAACCCTCGGGGAGGGTGAATCAGCCCCAGCATTTT. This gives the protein CASSEPSGRVNQPQHF. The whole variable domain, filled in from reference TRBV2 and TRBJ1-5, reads EPEVTQTPSHQVTQMGQEVILRCVPISNHLYFYWYRQILGQKVEFLVSFYNNEISEKSEIFDDQFSVERPDGSNFTLKIRSTKLEDSAMYFCASSEPSGRVNQPQHFGDGTRLSIL.

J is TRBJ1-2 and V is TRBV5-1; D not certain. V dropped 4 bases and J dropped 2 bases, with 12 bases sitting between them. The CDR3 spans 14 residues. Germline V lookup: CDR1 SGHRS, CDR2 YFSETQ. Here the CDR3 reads CASSPRGPNYGYTF. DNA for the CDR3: TGCGCCAGCAGCCCTCGAGGTCCAAACTATGGCTACACCTTC.

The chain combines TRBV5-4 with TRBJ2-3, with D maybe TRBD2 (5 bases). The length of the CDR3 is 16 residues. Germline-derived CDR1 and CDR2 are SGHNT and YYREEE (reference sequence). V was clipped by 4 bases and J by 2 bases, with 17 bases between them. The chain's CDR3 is CASSGGGFRNTDTQYF. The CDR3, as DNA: TGTGCCAGCAGCGGAGGTGGATTCAGAAACACAGATACGCAGTATTTT.

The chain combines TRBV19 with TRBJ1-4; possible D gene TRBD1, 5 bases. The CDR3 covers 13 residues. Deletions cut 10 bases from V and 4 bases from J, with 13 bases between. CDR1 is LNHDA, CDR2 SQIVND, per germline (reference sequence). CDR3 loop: CATRRGFNEKLFF. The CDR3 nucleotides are TGTGCCACCAGGCGGGGGTTTAATGAAAAACTGTTTTTT.

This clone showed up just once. The CDR3 here is CASGWTTGVPLHF. CDR3 DNA: TGTGCTAGTGGTTGGACGACAGGCGTACCCCTCCACTTT. J is TRBJ1-6 and V is TRBV12-5; tentative D call: TRBD1 (6 bases). V was shortened by 4 bases and J by 12 bases, with 13 bases between the two germline ends. CDR3 length equals 13 residues. CDR1 and CDR2 from the germline V gene are LGHNT and FRNRAP. The entire variable domain, with the rest obtained from reference TRBV12-5 and TRBJ1-6, is as follows: DARVTQTPRHKVTEMGQEVTMRCQPILGHNTVFWYRQTMMQGLELLAYFRNRAPLDDSGMPKDRFSAEMPDATLATLKIQPSEPRDSAVYFCASGWTTGVPLHFGNGTRLTVT.

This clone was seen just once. CDR3 DNA: TGTGCCAGCAGTTTCCGTGACAGGGCGTTAGGCTATGGCTACACCTTC. It encodes CASSFRDRALGYGYTF. V is TRBV28 and J is TRBJ1-2, with 7 bases lining up with TRBD1. Unmatched junction bases numbered 11, after V lost 3 bases and J lost 4 bases. The germline CDR1 and CDR2 sequences are MDHEN and SYDVKM. The CDR3 runs to 16 residues.

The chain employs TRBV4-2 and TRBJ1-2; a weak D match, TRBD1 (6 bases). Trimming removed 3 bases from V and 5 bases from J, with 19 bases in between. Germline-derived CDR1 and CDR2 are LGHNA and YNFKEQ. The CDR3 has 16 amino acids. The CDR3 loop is CASSQLETGGGYGYTF. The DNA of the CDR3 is TGTGCCAGCAGCCAGCTTGAAACTGGGGGCGGGTATGGCTACACCTTC.

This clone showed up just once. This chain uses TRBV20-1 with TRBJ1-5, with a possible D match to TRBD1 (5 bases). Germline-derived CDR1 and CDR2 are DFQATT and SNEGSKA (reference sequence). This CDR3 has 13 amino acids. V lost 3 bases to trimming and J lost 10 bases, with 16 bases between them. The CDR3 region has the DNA TGCAGTGCTAGTGGGGCCACTGACGGCCCCCAGCATTTT. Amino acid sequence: CSASGATDGPQHF.

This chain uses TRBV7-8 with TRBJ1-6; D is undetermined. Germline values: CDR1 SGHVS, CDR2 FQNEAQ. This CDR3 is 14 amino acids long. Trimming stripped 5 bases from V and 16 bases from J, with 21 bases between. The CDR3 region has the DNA TGTGCCAGCAGCCGAGGTATTACTTTCGGAGGACTCCACTTT. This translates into CASSRGITFGGLHF.

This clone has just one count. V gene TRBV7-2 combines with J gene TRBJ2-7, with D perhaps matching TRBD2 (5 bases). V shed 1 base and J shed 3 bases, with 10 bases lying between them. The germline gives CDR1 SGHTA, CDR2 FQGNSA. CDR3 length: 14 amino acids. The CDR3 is CASSLEGRGYEQYF. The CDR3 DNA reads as TGTGCCAGCAGCTTAGAAGGACGGGGCTACGAGCAGTACTTC.

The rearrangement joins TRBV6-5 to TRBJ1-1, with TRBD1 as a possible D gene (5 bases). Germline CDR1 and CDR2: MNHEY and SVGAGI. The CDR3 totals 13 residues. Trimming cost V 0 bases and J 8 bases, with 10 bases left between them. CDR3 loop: CASSYSWGDEAFF. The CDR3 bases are TGTGCCAGCAGTTACTCTTGGGGGGACGAAGCTTTCTTT.

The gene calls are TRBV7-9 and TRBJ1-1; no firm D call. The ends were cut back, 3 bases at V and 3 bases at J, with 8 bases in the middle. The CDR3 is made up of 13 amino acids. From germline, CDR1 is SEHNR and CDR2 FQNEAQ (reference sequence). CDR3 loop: CASSFGWHTEAFF. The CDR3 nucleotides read TGTGCCAGCAGCTTCGGGTGGCACACTGAAGCTTTCTTT.

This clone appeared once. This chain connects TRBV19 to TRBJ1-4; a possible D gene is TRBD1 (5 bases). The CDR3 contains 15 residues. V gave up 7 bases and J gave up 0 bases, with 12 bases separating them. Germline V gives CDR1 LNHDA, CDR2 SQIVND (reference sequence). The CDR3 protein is CASTTQGSTNEKLFF. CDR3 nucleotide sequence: TGTGCCAGTACTACGCAGGGTTCAACTAATGAAAAACTGTTTTTT.

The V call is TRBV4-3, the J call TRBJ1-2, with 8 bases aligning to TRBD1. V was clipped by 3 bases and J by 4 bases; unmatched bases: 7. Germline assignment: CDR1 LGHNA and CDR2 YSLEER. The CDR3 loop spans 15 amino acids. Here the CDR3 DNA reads TGCGCCAGCAGCCATCTCCTGACAGGGGCCTATGGCTACACCTTC. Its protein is CASSHLLTGAYGYTF.

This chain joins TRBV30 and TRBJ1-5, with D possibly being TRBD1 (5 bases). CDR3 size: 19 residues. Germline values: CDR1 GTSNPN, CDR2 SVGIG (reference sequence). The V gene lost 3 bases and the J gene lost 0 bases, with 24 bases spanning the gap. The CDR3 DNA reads TGTGCCTGGAGATTTTGGGGGGACCCTTACGGGGATAGCAATCAGCCCCAGCATTTT. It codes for CAWRFWGDPYGDSNQPQHF.

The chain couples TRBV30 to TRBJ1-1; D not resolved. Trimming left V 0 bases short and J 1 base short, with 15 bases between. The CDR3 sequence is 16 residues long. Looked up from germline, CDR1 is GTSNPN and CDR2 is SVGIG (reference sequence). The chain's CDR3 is CAWSVGSGSPNTEAFF. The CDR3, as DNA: TGTGCCTGGAGTGTTGGGTCCGGTTCCCCGAACACTGAAGCTTTCTTT. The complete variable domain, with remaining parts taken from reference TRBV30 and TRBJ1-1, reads SQTIHQWPATLVQPVGSPLSLECTVEGTSNPNLYWYRQAAGRGLQLLFYSVGIGQISSEVPQNLSASRPQDRQFILSSKKLLLSDSGFYLCAWSVGSGSPNTEAFFGQGTRLTVV.

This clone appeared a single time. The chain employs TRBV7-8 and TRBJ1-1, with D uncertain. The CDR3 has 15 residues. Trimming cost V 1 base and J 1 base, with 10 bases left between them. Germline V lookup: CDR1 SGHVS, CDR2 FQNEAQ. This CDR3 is CASSLERAENTEAFF. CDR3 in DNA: TGTGCCAGCAGCTTAGAAAGGGCTGAGAACACTGAAGCTTTCTTT.